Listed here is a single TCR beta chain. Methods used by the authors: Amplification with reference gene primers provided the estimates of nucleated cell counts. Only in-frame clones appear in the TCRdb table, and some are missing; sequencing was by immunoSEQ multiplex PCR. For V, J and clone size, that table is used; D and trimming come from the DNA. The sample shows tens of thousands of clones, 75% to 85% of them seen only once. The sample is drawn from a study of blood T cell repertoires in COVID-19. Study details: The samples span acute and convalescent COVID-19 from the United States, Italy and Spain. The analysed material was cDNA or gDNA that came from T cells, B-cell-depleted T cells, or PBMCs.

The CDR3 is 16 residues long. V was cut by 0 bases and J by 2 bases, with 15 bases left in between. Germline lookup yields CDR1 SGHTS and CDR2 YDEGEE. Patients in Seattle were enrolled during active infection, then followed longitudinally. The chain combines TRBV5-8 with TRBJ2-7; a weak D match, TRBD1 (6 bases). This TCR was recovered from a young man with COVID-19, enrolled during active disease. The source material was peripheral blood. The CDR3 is CASSLALTGIAYEQYF. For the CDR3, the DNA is TGTGCCAGCAGCTTGGCCTTGACAGGCATCGCCTACGAGCAGTACTTC.